These 13 T cell receptor beta chains originate from one sample sequenced in a study of Graves' ophthalmopathy and Graves' hyperthyroidism. Amplified TCR beta CDR3 regions were obtained using RNA transcripts as template. First-round RT-PCR with HTBI primers preceded a second-round multiplex PCR. TCRdb reanalysed the multiplex PCR reads using MiXCR and keeps one entry per CDR3 protein. The table shows about 620,000 distinct CDR3 sequences, with over 20% occurring only once. Sequenced material: peripheral blood. The receptors come from a woman aged 18-29 years with stable Graves' hyperthyroidism. Some clones in this sample may be carry-over from other donors' samples.

V usage is TRBV6-2 or TRBV6-3 and J usage is TRBJ1-1, with 8 nucleotides matching TRBD1. The CDR3 consists of 15 residues. CDR1 is MNHEY, CDR2 SVGEGT, per germline. The trim removed 6 bases at V and 0 bases at J, leaving 6 bases unmatched. The CDR3: CASSLTGGMNTEAFF. In DNA, the CDR3 is TGTGCCAGCAGCCTAACAGGGGGTATGAACACTGAAGCTTTCTTT.

At least ten counts were recorded for this clonotype. This chain connects TRBV6-2 or TRBV6-3 to TRBJ2-2; TRBD2 agrees at 14 bases. V was pared by 2 bases and J by 7 bases, with 3 bases of the junction left unmatched. The length of the CDR3 is 16 residues. Looked up from germline, CDR1 is MNHEY and CDR2 is SVGEGT. CDR3 loop: CASSYTGTSGSGELFF. CDR3 sequence (DNA): TGTGCCAGCAGTTACACCGGGACTAGCGGGAGCGGGGAGCTGTTTTTT.

Points on this clonotype: A read error may explain this, as a much larger clone is one base away. CDR3 in DNA: TGCGCCATCAGCCAAGGGGTGTGGAACACTGAAGCTTTCTTT. This translates into CAISQGVWNTEAFF. The chain is built from TRBV4-1 and TRBJ1-1; possibly TRBD1 for D (5 bases). CDR1 is MGHRA, CDR2 YSYEKL, per germline. There are 14 residues in the CDR3.

This clonotype appeared many times. The genes are TRBV28 and TRBJ1-1; D ambiguous. V lost 8 bases and J lost 3, with 4 bases in between. The CDR3 length is 10 residues. The germline V gene has CDR1 MDHEN and CDR2 SYDVKM. CDR3 in DNA: TGTGCCAGCCTAGACACTGAAGCTTTCTTT. Residues: CASLDTEAFF.

The table lists this clonotype with many counts. V and J are TRBV18 and TRBJ2-5, with D perhaps assigned TRBD1 or TRBD2 (5 bases each). Trimming cost V 3 bases and J 2 bases, with 16 bases left between them. CDR3 size: 16 residues. From germline, CDR1 is KGHSH and CDR2 LQKENI. Here the CDR3 DNA reads TGTGCCAGCTCACCGAGGGGACCCGGAACACAAGAGACCCAGTACTTC. Residues: CASSPRGPGTQETQYF.

The sample holds many counts of this clonotype. This chain links TRBV12-3 or TRBV12-4 with TRBJ1-1; D unresolved. Trimming stripped 3 bases from V and 3 bases from J, with 5 bases between. This CDR3 comprises 12 residues. The CDR3 nucleotides are TGTGCCAGCAGTTTCGACGACACTGAAGCTTTCTTT. Its translation: CASSFDDTEAFF.

This clonotype was picked up many times. The rearrangement joins TRBV14 to TRBJ1-3; 9 bases are shared with TRBD1. V trimming: 4 bases; J trimming: 0 bases; junction bases outside the gene matches: 1. The CDR3 consists of 15 residues. Per germline, CDR1 SGHDN and CDR2 FVKESK. CDR3 bases: TGTGCCAGCAGCCGGACAGGGGACTCTGGAAACACCATATATTTT. It specifies CASSRTGDSGNTIYF.

CDR3 region: CASSRASGGTTGELFF. The DNA for the CDR3 is TGCGCCAGCAGCCGAGCTAGCGGGGGAACCACCGGGGAGCTGTTTTTT. This sequence joins TRBV4-1 and TRBJ2-2; TRBD2 matches 10 bases. The CDR3 loop spans 16 amino acids. Trimming at V came to 4 bases and at J to 4 bases, leaving 6 bases not matched to a gene. Looked up from germline, CDR1 is MGHRA and CDR2 is YSYEKL.

This clonotype was counted ten times or more. The chain links TRBV20-1 to TRBJ1-1, with 7 nucleotides matching TRBD1. CDR3 length: 12 residues. V gave up 2 bases and J gave up 7 bases; unmatched junction bases: 4. Germline-derived CDR1 and CDR2 are DFQATT and SNEGSKA (reference sequence). The CDR3 nucleotides read TGCAGTGCTAGACCGACAGGGATTGAAGCTTTCTTT. This sequence encodes CSARPTGIEAFF.

This clonotype was detected ten times or more. The V gene is TRBV12-3 or TRBV12-4, the J gene TRBJ1-3; TRBD1 matches 7 bases. V lost 4 bases and J lost 1; bases outside the gene matches: 7. CDR3 length equals 16 residues. The DNA for the CDR3 is TGTGCCAGCAGTTCTACAGGGGACAGATCTGGAAACACCATATATTTT. Translation: CASSSTGDRSGNTIYF.

The rearrangement joins TRBV12-3 or TRBV12-4 to TRBJ1-2; no reliable D call. The CDR3 consists of 15 residues. V gave up 0 bases and J gave up 7 bases, with 15 bases separating them. CDR3 sequence reads: CASSLAPGILSGYTF. In DNA form, the CDR3 reads TGTGCCAGCAGTTTAGCCCCGGGCATACTGAGTGGCTACACCTTC.

This clonotype was counted many times. This rearrangement joins TRBV6-1 to TRBJ2-2; 10 nucleotides match TRBD2. Trimming at V came to 7 bases and at J to 5 bases, leaving 4 bases not matched to a gene. There are 14 residues in the CDR3. The germline CDR1 and CDR2 sequences are MNHNS and SASEGT. The CDR3 region is CASTAGGPTGELFF. The DNA of the CDR3 is TGTGCCAGCACAGCGGGGGGGCCAACCGGGGAGCTGTTTTTT.

This clonotype was counted ten times or more. V usage is TRBV20-1 and J usage is TRBJ2-5; 10 bases align to TRBD2. Germline CDR1 is DFQATT and CDR2 is SNEGSKA (reference sequence). Losses at the gene ends were 5 bases for V and 4 bases for J; bases not matched to a gene: 7. The CDR3 length is 14 residues. In DNA form, the CDR3 reads TGCAGTGCTCCCCTAGCGGGAGTTACAGAGACCCAGTACTTC. Protein: CSAPLAGVTETQYF.